The 32 T cell receptor beta chains below all came from one sample that was sequenced in a study of shared clonotypes between healthy human individuals (dated by TCRdb to the early 2020s). The library came from the immunoSEQ multiplex PCR assay. TCRdb obtained this table from immuneACCESS and retained in-frame rearrangements with V and J assigned. These tables miss some clones; where compared with another copy, unresolved V genes account for less than half of the shortfall, and the remainder is unexplained. This sample is represented by more than 1.2 million clones; approximately 98.5% of them were singletons. In total, the top ten clones hold approximately 0.4% of the sample. The specimen sequenced was naive CD4+ T cells sorted from blood. The cell subset or site label corresponds to: CD45RA+ positively selected. The receptors here all came from a man under 40 in good health.

The V and J genes are TRBV27 and TRBJ1-5; D perhaps matches TRBD1 (6 bases). Trimming took 4 bases from V and 9 from J, leaving 10 bases between them. The CDR3 extends over 12 amino acids. Germline loops: CDR1 MNHEY, CDR2 SMNVEV (reference sequence). The CDR3 is CASSSQGSPQHF. For the CDR3, the DNA is TGTGCCAGCAGTTCACAGGGATCGCCCCAGCATTTT.

V and J are TRBV7-3 and TRBJ2-2, with TRBD1 matching 8 bases. Per the germline V gene, CDR1 is SGHTA and CDR2 is FQGTGA. V lost 1 base and J lost 10; bases outside the gene matches: 5. The CDR3 is made up of 14 amino acids. CDR3: CASSLMSGGVELFF. The CDR3 region has the DNA TGTGCCAGCAGCTTAATGTCAGGGGGCGTGGAGCTGTTTTTT.

This chain links TRBV13 with TRBJ2-1; 8 bases agree with TRBD2. The germline V gene has CDR1 PRHDT and CDR2 FYEKMQ (reference sequence). This CDR3 contains 15 residues. The ends lost 5 bases at V and 0 bases at J; junction bases unmatched: 3. The CDR3, as DNA: TGTGCCAGCAGCAGGACTAGCCCCTCCTACAATGAGCAGTTCTTC. The encoded protein is CASSRTSPSYNEQFF.

As DNA, the CDR3 is TGCGCCAGCAGCTCGGCCGCTTCGAACACTGAAGCTTTCTTT. Translated: CASSSAASNTEAFF. The rearrangement joins TRBV5-1 to TRBJ1-1; D unresolved. Germline CDR1 SGHRS, CDR2 YFSETQ. The CDR3 loop spans 14 amino acids. V lost 3 bases to trimming and J lost 1 base, with 10 bases between them.

The rearrangement joins TRBV7-8 to TRBJ2-7; 10 nucleotides match TRBD2. CDR3 length: 17 residues. Per the germline V gene, CDR1 is SGHVS and CDR2 is FQNEAQ. The ends lost 1 base at V and 4 bases at J; junction bases unmatched: 10. The DNA of the CDR3 is TGTGCCAGCAGCTTAGGGGTTCGAGCGGGAGGGATATACGAGCAGTACTTC. Amino acids: CASSLGVRAGGIYEQYF.

This clone was detected only once. V usage is TRBV18 and J usage is TRBJ2-1, with 10 nucleotides matching TRBD2. V shed 0 bases, J shed 9 bases, and the junction held 5 bases outside the gene matches. Looked up from germline, CDR1 is KGHSH and CDR2 is LQKENI. This CDR3 contains 15 residues. CDR3 DNA sequence: TGTGCCAGCTCACCACCGCTAGCGGGAGACGCTGAGCAGTTCTTC. The encoded protein is CASSPPLAGDAEQFF.

This clone has only one observation. The chain employs TRBV5-8 and TRBJ2-7; D remains ambiguous. The CDR3 loop spans 13 amino acids. With 0 bases removed from V and 7 bases from J, the gap between germline ends came to 11 bases. Germline loops: CDR1 SGHTS, CDR2 YDEGEE. The chain's CDR3 is CASSLEGAWEQYF. The CDR3 nucleotides read TGTGCCAGCAGCTTGGAGGGCGCGTGGGAGCAGTACTTC.

The rearrangement links TRBV30 to TRBJ2-7; TRBD2 agrees at 7 bases. Unmatched junction bases numbered 13, after V lost 5 bases and J lost 6 bases. The length of the CDR3 is 14 residues. CDR1 GTSNPN and CDR2 SVGIG come from the germline V gene (reference sequence). CDR3 amino acids: CAWVSLGGFGEQYF. The CDR3 DNA reads as TGTGCCTGGGTATCTTTGGGGGGGTTCGGCGAGCAGTACTTC.

The genes are TRBV19 and TRBJ2-2, with D perhaps matching TRBD2 (5 bases). The CDR3 extends over 14 amino acids. V shed 4 bases and J shed 1 base, with 7 bases lying between them. Germline CDR1 LNHDA, CDR2 SQIVND (reference sequence). Here the CDR3 DNA reads TGTGCCAGTAGTACAGGACTGAACACCGGGGAGCTGTTTTTT. Its protein is CASSTGLNTGELFF.

The gene calls are TRBV10-3 and TRBJ1-1; TRBD1 matches 8 bases. Germline CDR1 is ENHRY and CDR2 is SYGVKD. CDR3 length equals 17 residues. V shed 2 bases and J 1 base; nucleotides not matched to a gene: 9. The CDR3 reads CAISEPGQEDPNTEAFF. CDR3 DNA: TGTGCCATCAGTGAGCCGGGACAGGAGGACCCGAACACTGAAGCTTTCTTT.

The rearrangement links TRBV9 to TRBJ2-2, with D perhaps TRBD2 (6 bases). Trimming pared 0 bases from V and 5 bases from J, leaving 14 bases between. There are 16 residues in the CDR3. Germline V gene data show CDR1 as SGDLS and CDR2 as YYNGEE. The CDR3 sequence is CASSVGRAGRTGELFF. The DNA of the CDR3 is TGTGCCAGCAGCGTAGGGAGGGCAGGGAGGACCGGGGAGCTGTTTTTT.

The chain couples TRBV7-2 to TRBJ2-1, with unresolved D. Per germline, CDR1 SGHTA and CDR2 FQGNSA. The CDR3 length is 17 residues. Trimming stripped 1 base from V and 2 bases from J, with 15 bases between. The CDR3 loop reads CASSLVRLYPPYNEQFF. CDR3 in DNA: TGTGCCAGCAGCTTAGTCAGATTATACCCCCCCTACAATGAGCAGTTCTTC.

The V call is TRBV15, the J call TRBJ2-2; the D gene is possibly TRBD1 (6 bases). V was shortened by 0 bases and J by 4 bases, with 9 bases between the two germline ends. This CDR3 is 15 amino acids long. The germline V gene encodes CDR1 LNHNV and CDR2 YYDKDF (reference sequence). CDR3 region: CATSRDTGLTGELFF. The DNA of the CDR3 is TGTGCCACCAGCAGAGATACAGGGCTCACCGGGGAGCTGTTTTTT.

Regarding this clone: The sample contains more than one DNA sequence encoding this CDR3. The rearrangement links TRBV11-2 to TRBJ2-6; D remains unclear. The CDR3 is made up of 15 amino acids. The ends were cut back, 3 bases at V and 0 bases at J, with 6 bases in the middle. Per the germline V gene, CDR1 is SGHAT and CDR2 is FQNNGV. In nucleotides, the CDR3 is TGTGCCAGCAGCTTGGCTGGCTCTGGGGCCAACGTCCTGACTTTC. This encodes CASSLAGSGANVLTF.

Turning to this clone: This sample includes further DNA sequences coding for the same CDR3. The chain uses TRBV18 and TRBJ2-3, with D perhaps TRBD2 (6 bases). V lost 3 bases and J 0 bases, leaving 10 bases between the germline ends. The CDR3 totals 15 residues. From germline, CDR1 is KGHSH and CDR2 LQKENI. CDR3 amino acids: CASSPASGSTDTQYF. In DNA, the CDR3 is TGTGCCAGCTCACCTGCCAGCGGGAGCACAGATACGCAGTATTTT.

The genes are TRBV7-8 and TRBJ2-1, with TRBD2 matching 8 bases. V was pared by 6 bases and J by 6 bases, with 13 bases of the junction left unmatched. This CDR3 contains 16 residues. Germline CDR1 SGHVS, CDR2 FQNEAQ. The CDR3 nucleotides read TGTGCCAGCAGACAGACTAGCGCCCCGGAGGTCAATGAGCAGTTCTTC. This sequence encodes CASRQTSAPEVNEQFF. The full variable domain, completed using reference TRBV7-8 and TRBJ2-1, is GAGVSQSPRYKVAKRGQDVALRCDPISGHVSLFWYQQALGQGPEFLTYFQNEAQLDKSGLPSDRFFAERPEGSVSTLKIQRTQQEDSAVYLCASRQTSAPEVNEQFFGPGTRLTVL.

V usage is TRBV5-1 and J usage is TRBJ1-1; no clear D gene. The CDR3 is 15 residues long. V lost 1 base and J 1 base, leaving 11 bases between the germline ends. Per germline, CDR1 SGHRS and CDR2 YFSETQ. CDR3 coding DNA: TGCGCCAGCAGCTTGATCCCCGCGGGGAACACTGAAGCTTTCTTT. This gives the protein CASSLIPAGNTEAFF.

The rearrangement uses TRBV11-2 and TRBJ2-1; TRBD2 matches at 16 bases. CDR3 length: 18 residues. The trim removed 3 bases at V and 7 bases at J, leaving 9 bases unmatched. The germline gives CDR1 SGHAT, CDR2 FQNNGV. CDR3 sequence reads: CASSLGLAGGPGVNEQFF. In DNA form, the CDR3 reads TGTGCCAGCAGCTTGGGACTAGCGGGAGGGCCTGGGGTAAATGAGCAGTTCTTC.

A word on this clone: This specimen includes other DNA sequences encoding the same CDR3. This sequence joins TRBV6-5 and TRBJ1-1, with D hard to call. From germline, CDR1 is MNHEY and CDR2 SVGAGI. The V end lost 0 bases, the J end lost 5 bases, and 7 bases lay between the germline ends. This CDR3 has 13 amino acids. CDR3 loop: CASSYSSTTEAFF. The DNA for the CDR3 is TGTGCCAGCAGTTACTCGAGTACTACTGAAGCTTTCTTT.

This clone has only a few counts. The sample holds other DNA sequences that translate to the same CDR3. The chain carries TRBV15 and TRBJ2-1, with D uncertain. The CDR3 is 12 residues long. CDR1 and CDR2 from the germline V gene are LNHNV and YYDKDF (reference sequence). Trimming took off 1 base at V and 5 bases at J, with 3 bases between the two ends. The CDR3 loop is CATSRVNNEQFF. As DNA, the CDR3 is TGTGCCACCAGCAGAGTAAACAATGAGCAGTTCTTC.

The chain combines TRBV11-3 with TRBJ2-1; TRBD2 matches 7 bases. Trimming at V came to 3 bases and at J to 3 bases, leaving 2 bases not matched to a gene. This CDR3 region has 14 residues. Germline CDR1 and CDR2: SGHNT and YENEEA. CDR3: CASSFGGGYNEQFF. The CDR3 DNA reads TGTGCCAGCAGCTTCGGCGGGGGCTACAATGAGCAGTTCTTC. The variable domain in full, completed from reference TRBV11-3 and TRBJ2-1, reads EAGVVQSPRYKIIEKKQPVAFWCNPISGHNTLYWYLQNLGQGPELLIRYENEEAVDDSQLPKDRFSAERLKGVDSTLKIQPAELGDSAVYLCASSFGGGYNEQFFGPGTRLTVL.

The V gene is TRBV5-1, the J gene TRBJ1-4; D is possibly TRBD1 (6 bases). The germline V gene encodes CDR1 SGHRS and CDR2 YFSETQ. V was shortened by 3 bases and J by 8 bases, with 14 bases between the two germline ends. The CDR3 is 14 residues long. The CDR3 nucleotides read TGCGCCAGCAGCTCCCGGACAGACGGAGAAAAACTGTTTTTT. The encoded protein is CASSSRTDGEKLFF.

The CDR3 spells CASSKAGEGYNEQFF. CDR3 DNA: TGTGCCAGCAGCAAAGCGGGAGAGGGATACAATGAGCAGTTCTTC. The chain couples TRBV7-9 to TRBJ2-1; 8 bases map to TRBD2. V lost 5 bases, J lost 4 bases, and 7 bases stayed unmatched. Germline CDR1 and CDR2: SEHNR and FQNEAQ (reference sequence). This CDR3 contains 15 residues.

The chain carries TRBV28 and TRBJ2-7; TRBD2 agrees at 13 bases. V shed 4 bases and J 11 bases; nucleotides not matched to a gene: 5. Germline V gives CDR1 MDHEN, CDR2 SYDVKM. The CDR3 contains 13 residues. The CDR3 bases are TGTGCCAGCAGTTCCGGGACTAGCGGGGTGGAGTACTTC. It translates to CASSSGTSGVEYF.

The rearrangement joins TRBV9 to TRBJ2-2; tentatively, D is TRBD2 (5 bases). The CDR3 consists of 13 residues. Trimming took off 0 bases at V and 7 bases at J, with 7 bases between the two ends. In germline, CDR1 is SGDLS, CDR2 YYNGEE. DNA for the CDR3: TGTGCCAGCAGCGTAGAAGGGAGCGGGGAGCTGTTTTTT. This gives the protein CASSVEGSGELFF. The whole variable domain, filled in from reference TRBV9 and TRBJ2-2, reads DSGVTQTPKHLITATGQRVTLRCSPRSGDLSVYWYQQSLDQGLQFLIQYYNGEERAKGNILERFSAQQFPDLHSELNLSSLELGDSALYFCASSVEGSGELFFGEGSRLTVL.

A single count supports this clone. The rearrangement joins TRBV27 to TRBJ1-1, with TRBD1 as a possible D gene (5 bases). The CDR3 spans 14 residues. Trimming shortened V by 2 bases and J by 5 bases, and 12 bases separated the two germline ends. CDR1 is MNHEY, CDR2 SMNVEV, per germline (reference sequence). DNA of the CDR3: TGTGCCAGCAGTTTACAGGCGGGGGGGACTGAAGCTTTCTTT. This sequence encodes CASSLQAGGTEAFF.

The V gene is TRBV5-1, the J gene TRBJ2-7; 9 bases map to TRBD2. Germline CDR1 is SGHRS and CDR2 is YFSETQ. This CDR3 spans 15 amino acids. Germline trimming cut 4 bases from V and 1 base from J; bases unmatched to any gene: 6. Here the CDR3 DNA reads TGCGCCAGCAGCCCCTCGGGACTAGCTTCCTACGAGCAGTACTTC. Protein product: CASSPSGLASYEQYF.

The chain employs TRBV5-1 and TRBJ2-1; D remains ambiguous. Trimming took off 3 bases at V and 8 bases at J, with 12 bases between the two ends. The CDR3 totals 13 residues. Germline V gene sequence: CDR1 SGHRS, CDR2 YFSETQ. CDR3 amino acids: CASSSPTYHEQFF. The DNA for the CDR3 is TGCGCCAGCAGCTCACCGACTTATCATGAGCAGTTCTTC.

The chain couples TRBV18 to TRBJ1-4; a weak D match, TRBD1 (6 bases). Germline CDR1 KGHSH, CDR2 LQKENI. The V gene lost 3 bases and the J gene lost 5 bases, with 13 bases spanning the gap. The CDR3 loop spans 15 amino acids. The CDR3 sequence is CASSPQGGLNEKLFF. CDR3 DNA sequence: TGTGCCAGCTCACCGCAAGGGGGACTCAATGAAAAACTGTTTTTT.

The chain uses TRBV29-1 and TRBJ2-7, with D possibly matching TRBD2 (5 bases). Germline values: CDR1 SQVTM, CDR2 ANQGSEA. This CDR3 has 12 residues. V dropped 4 bases and J dropped 4 bases, with 11 bases sitting between them. The CDR3 here is CSVAVGNYEQYF. The CDR3 bases are TGCAGCGTTGCCGTCGGGAATTACGAGCAGTACTTC.

In the case of this clone: Other DNA variants within this sample encode the same CDR3. CDR3 DNA: TGTGCCAGCAGTTTACCGGGGGGGAATCAGCCCCAGCATTTT. Its translation is CASSLPGGNQPQHF. The V gene is TRBV28, the J gene TRBJ1-5; possible D gene TRBD1, 5 bases. The CDR3 consists of 14 residues. Per the germline V gene, CDR1 is MDHEN and CDR2 is SYDVKM. V lost 2 bases and J 4 bases, leaving 9 bases between the germline ends.

J is TRBJ2-7 and V is TRBV19; tentative D call: TRBD2 (6 bases). Trimming removed 3 bases from V and 7 bases from J, with 16 bases in between. Looked up from germline, CDR1 is LNHDA and CDR2 is SQIVND (reference sequence). The CDR3 covers 14 residues. DNA of the CDR3: TGTGCCAGTAGTATTCCGGGACTCCGATGGGAGCAGTACTTC. It translates to CASSIPGLRWEQYF.